This TCR beta chain was identified in a study of shared clonotypes between healthy human individuals. V was cut by 3 bases and J by 1 base, with 12 bases left in between. Germline-derived CDR1 and CDR2 are MDHEN and SYDVKM. The CDR3 spans 15 residues. Positive CCR7 selection of CD45RO-negative cells yielded the naive CD8 cells, and terminally differentiated effector memory CD45RA+ cells were excluded. Every contributor of samples was a Caucasian grown-up residing in Nashville, Tennessee. With regard to this clone: Its cognate antigen is unknown.

Whole-study results and caveats: Naive subsets generally had larger estimated richness than memory subsets. It was only blood that was sampled, and tissue repertoires likely differ.

Sequencing used immunoSEQ multiplex PCR; TCRdb keeps in-frame clones, though not all of them. The sample has about 2.1 million clones, 93% seen once. The rearrangement links TRBV28 to TRBJ1-1, with D uncertain. The source of this sequence is a man between 18 and 35 years old in good health. Some clones in this sample may be carry-over from other donors' samples. The sequencing sample was made of naive CD8+ T cells from PBMCs. The CDR3 is CASSFRGGKNTEAFF. The CDR3 region has the DNA TGTGCCAGCAGTTTTCGAGGAGGGAAGAACACTGAAGCTTTCTTT.